This TCR beta chain originates from a study of T cell responses to AZD1222 COVID-19 vaccine. General observations from the study: Donors were largely white British and mainly female; clonal diversity was possibly underestimated. Just five or six AZD1222 recipients were seropositive at baseline. The span of vaccine-associated CD4 TCRs extended across spike, with dominance at 160-218 and 743-854. The study found Spike-specific TCR breadth and depth rose after two AZD1222 doses.

CDR3 length equals 12 residues. Germline V gene sequence: CDR1 SGHRS, CDR2 YFSETQ. The V gene lost 4 bases and the J gene lost 4 bases, with 8 bases spanning the gap. TCRdb keeps only in-frame clones here, not all; method: immunoSEQ multiplex PCR. The repertoire holds fewer than 150,000 clones, roughly 85% seen once, with 7.6% in the top ten. This clone was counted once. Its target is not known. This receptor was obtained from an adult in good health. The chain is built from TRBV5-1 and TRBJ2-5, with D hard to call. The sequenced sample was peripheral blood, obtained on day 0 of AZD1222 vaccination. The CDR3 bases are TGCGCCAGCAGCGCACCCGGAGAGACCCAGTACTTC. Translating gives CASSAPGETQYF.